This T cell receptor (beta chain) was captured by sequencing in a study of beta chain features in type 1 diabetes. Researchers reported sorting CD4+ naive, central memory, regulatory and stem cell-like memory cells via CD45RO/CCR7/CD25/CD127/CD95/CD27. Every sorted population was more than 95% pure. The authors reverse transcribed all of the isolated RNA, so sequencing captured expressed TCRB transcripts. Libraries were prepared by immunoSEQ multiplex PCR; TCRdb keeps only in-frame clonotypes and omits some of them. The data show 900,000 or so clones, 17% seen once. The CDR3 extends over 15 amino acids. V shed 6 bases, J shed 2 bases, and the junction held 4 bases outside the gene matches. Germline assignment: CDR1 MNHEY and CDR2 SVGAGI. This clone was seen only a few times.

The TCR originated in a woman aged 18-30 years in good health. The chain carries TRBV6-5 and TRBJ2-5; 12 bases map to TRBD2. The specimen sequenced was naive CD4+ T cells from blood. CDR3 in amino acids: CASSQGLAGQETQYF. CDR3 nucleotides: TGTGCCAGCAGCCAAGGACTAGCGGGACAAGAGACCCAGTACTTC.